This entry lists 3 T cell receptor beta chains sequenced from one sample in a study of cytomegalovirus exposure and HLA in healthy donors (dated by TCRdb to the late 2010s). The library was produced with the immunoSEQ multiplex PCR assay. For the multiplex PCR, a mixture combining 60 forward primers for TCR Vbeta segments and 13 reverse primers for TCR Jbeta segments was used. Drawn from immuneACCESS, this table holds only the in-frame rearrangements with V and J called that TCRdb kept. Clones are partly lost; checked studies trace under half to an unresolved V gene and leave the rest unexplained. The sample profile shows about 130,000 clones; around 74% of them were found once. Roughly 7% of the sample rests with the top ten. The sequencing input was PBMCs. Receptor source: a male donor in good health and CMV-seronegative.

The V call is TRBV7-8, the J call TRBJ2-7; the match to TRBD2 covers 11 bases. CDR3 size: 17 residues. Germline V lookup: CDR1 SGHVS, CDR2 FQNEAQ. V shed 1 base and J 0 bases; nucleotides not matched to a gene: 5. As DNA, the CDR3 is TGTGCCAGCAGCTTAGGGGGACTAGCGGTTCGCTCCTACGAGCAGTACTTC. As protein: CASSLGGLAVRSYEQYF.

The chain couples TRBV30 to TRBJ1-4; a weak D match, TRBD1 (5 bases). The CDR3 has 16 amino acids. Trimming cost V 3 bases and J 3 bases, with 17 bases left between them. Per germline, CDR1 GTSNPN and CDR2 SVGIG (reference sequence). CDR3 in DNA: TGTGCCTGGAGCCCTCCGGGGGGAGCGGCTAATGAAAAACTGTTTTTT. Its translation is CAWSPPGGAANEKLFF. Looking up the rest from reference TRBV30 and TRBJ1-4 gives the full variable domain: SQTIHQWPATLVQPVGSPLSLECTVEGTSNPNLYWYRQAAGRGLQLLFYSVGIGQISSEVPQNLSASRPQDRQFILSSKKLLLSDSGFYLCAWSPPGGAANEKLFFGSGTQLSVL.

Here the CDR3 DNA reads TGTGCCTGGAGTGCTACCGGGACAGTTCATTCACCCCTCCACTTT. It encodes CAWSATGTVHSPLHF. This rearrangement joins TRBV30 to TRBJ1-6, with 7 bases identical to TRBD1. Per the germline V gene, CDR1 is GTSNPN and CDR2 is SVGIG (reference sequence). CDR3 length: 15 amino acids. The ends lost 1 base at V and 8 bases at J; junction bases unmatched: 8.